The subject of this entry is one TCR beta chain. Its specificity is unknown. CDR1 GTSNPN and CDR2 SVGIG come from the germline V gene (reference sequence). CDR3 size: 14 residues. Trimming took off 4 bases at V and 4 bases at J, with 14 bases between the two ends. Sequencing used immunoSEQ multiplex PCR; TCRdb keeps in-frame clones, though not all of them. The data show 53,000 or so clones, 65% to 85% seen once. The entry originates in a study of OX40 agonist ivuxolimab in advanced cancers. Overall study context: Treatment of patients was with ivuxolimab, an agonistic anti-OX40 (CD134) antibody.

Notes on the study in general: Researchers report that CD8+ T cells had, on average, more expanded clones than CD4+. At doses 0.1 to 3.0 mg/kg, CD4+ and CD8+ clones expanded.

The rearrangement links TRBV30 to TRBJ1-3; D is perhaps TRBD1 (5 bases). The TCR originated in an adult with an advanced solid tumor such as melanoma, head and neck, liver or kidney cancer. The sample consisted of CD4+ or CD8+ T cells sorted from blood, taken in a trial of the OX40 agonist ivuxolimab. In DNA form, the CDR3 reads TGTGCCTGGACCACAATAGGGGCCGGAAACACCATATATTTT. Its protein product is CAWTTIGAGNTIYF.